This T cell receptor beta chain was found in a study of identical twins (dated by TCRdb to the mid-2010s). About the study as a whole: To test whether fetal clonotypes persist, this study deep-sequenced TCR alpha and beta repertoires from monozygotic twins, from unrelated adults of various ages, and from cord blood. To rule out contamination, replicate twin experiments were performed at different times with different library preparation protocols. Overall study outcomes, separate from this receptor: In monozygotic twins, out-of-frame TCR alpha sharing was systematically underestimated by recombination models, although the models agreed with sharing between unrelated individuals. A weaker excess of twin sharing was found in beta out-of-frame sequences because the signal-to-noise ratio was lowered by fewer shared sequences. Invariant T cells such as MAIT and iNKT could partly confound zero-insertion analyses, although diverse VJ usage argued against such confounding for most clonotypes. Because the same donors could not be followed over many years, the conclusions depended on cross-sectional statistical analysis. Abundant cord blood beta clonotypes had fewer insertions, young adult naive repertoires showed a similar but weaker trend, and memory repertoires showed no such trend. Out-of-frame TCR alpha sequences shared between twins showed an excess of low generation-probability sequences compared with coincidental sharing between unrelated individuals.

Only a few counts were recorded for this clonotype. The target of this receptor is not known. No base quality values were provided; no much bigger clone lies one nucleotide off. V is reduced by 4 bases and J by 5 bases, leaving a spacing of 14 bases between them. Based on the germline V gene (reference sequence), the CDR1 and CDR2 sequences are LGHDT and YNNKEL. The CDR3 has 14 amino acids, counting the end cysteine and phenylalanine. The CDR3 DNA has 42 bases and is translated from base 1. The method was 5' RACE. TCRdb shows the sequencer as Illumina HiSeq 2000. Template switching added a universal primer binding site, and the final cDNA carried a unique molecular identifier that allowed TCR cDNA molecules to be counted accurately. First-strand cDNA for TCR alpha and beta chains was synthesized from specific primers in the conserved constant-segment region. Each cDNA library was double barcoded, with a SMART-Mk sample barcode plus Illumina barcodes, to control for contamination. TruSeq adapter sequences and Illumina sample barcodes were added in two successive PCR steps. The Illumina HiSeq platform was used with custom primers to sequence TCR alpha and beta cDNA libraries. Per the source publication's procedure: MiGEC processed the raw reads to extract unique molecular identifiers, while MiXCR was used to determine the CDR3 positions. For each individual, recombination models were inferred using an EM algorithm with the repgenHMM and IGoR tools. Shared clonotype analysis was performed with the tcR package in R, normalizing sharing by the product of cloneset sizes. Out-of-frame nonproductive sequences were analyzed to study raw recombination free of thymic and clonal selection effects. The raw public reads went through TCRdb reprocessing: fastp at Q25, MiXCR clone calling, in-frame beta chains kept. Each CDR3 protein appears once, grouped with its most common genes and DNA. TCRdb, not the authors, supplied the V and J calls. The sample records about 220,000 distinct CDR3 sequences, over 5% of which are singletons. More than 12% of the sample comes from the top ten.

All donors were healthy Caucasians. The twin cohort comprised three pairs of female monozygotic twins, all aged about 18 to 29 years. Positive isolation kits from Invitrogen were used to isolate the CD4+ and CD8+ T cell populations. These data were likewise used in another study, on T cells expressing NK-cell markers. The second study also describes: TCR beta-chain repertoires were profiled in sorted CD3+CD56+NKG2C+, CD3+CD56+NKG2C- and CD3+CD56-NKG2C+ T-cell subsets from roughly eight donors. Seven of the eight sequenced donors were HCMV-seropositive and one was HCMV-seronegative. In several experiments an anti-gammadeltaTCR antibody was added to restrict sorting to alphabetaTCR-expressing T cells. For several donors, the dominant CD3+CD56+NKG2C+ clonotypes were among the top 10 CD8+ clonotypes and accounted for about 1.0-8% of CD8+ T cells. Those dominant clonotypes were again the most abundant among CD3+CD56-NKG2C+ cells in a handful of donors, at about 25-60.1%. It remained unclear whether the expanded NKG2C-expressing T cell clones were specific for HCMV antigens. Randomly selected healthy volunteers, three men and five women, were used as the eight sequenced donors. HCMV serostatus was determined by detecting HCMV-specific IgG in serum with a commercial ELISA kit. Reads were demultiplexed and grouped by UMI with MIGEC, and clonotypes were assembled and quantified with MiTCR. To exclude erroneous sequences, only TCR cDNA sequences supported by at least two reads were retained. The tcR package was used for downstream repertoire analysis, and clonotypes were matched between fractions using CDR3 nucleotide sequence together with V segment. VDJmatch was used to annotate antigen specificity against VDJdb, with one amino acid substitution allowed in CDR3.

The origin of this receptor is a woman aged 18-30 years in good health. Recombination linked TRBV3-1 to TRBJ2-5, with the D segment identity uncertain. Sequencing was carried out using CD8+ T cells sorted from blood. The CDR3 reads CASSREARSETQYF. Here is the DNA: TGTGCCAGCAGCCGCGAGGCGAGGAGTGAGACCCAGTACTTC.